Following are 3 T cell receptor beta chains from one sample sequenced in a study of blood T cell repertoires in COVID-19. The data were produced by immunoSEQ multiplex PCR, yet TCRdb's version contains in-frame clones alone and is incomplete. The sample has around 82,000 clones; more than 80% are singletons. Sequencing was carried out using peripheral blood. Receptor source: a human donor in a cohort sampled during active COVID-19.

This clone came up once. The chain is built from TRBV6-1 and TRBJ2-6; possibly TRBD2 for D (5 bases). Trimming cost V 0 bases and J 1 base, with 7 bases left between them. The CDR3 is 16 amino acids. In germline, CDR1 is MNHNS, CDR2 SASEGT. The DNA of the CDR3 is TGTGCCAGCAGTGAAGCGCGCGGGTCTGGGGCCAACGTCCTGACTTTC. Encoded protein: CASSEARGSGANVLTF.

The chain carries TRBV6-6 and TRBJ1-2, with D maybe TRBD1 (5 bases). CDR3 length: 15 residues. The V end was cut by 7 bases, the J end by 5 bases, with 20 bases between. CDR1 is MNHNY, CDR2 SVGAGI, per germline (reference sequence). The CDR3 loop reads CASTELDRGRYGYTF. The CDR3 coding sequence is TGTGCCAGCACCGAACTCGATAGGGGTCGGTATGGCTACACCTTC.

DNA of the CDR3: TGTGCCAGCAGCCCAATAACCGGGACAGGGGGCGAAAAACTGTTTTTT. As protein: CASSPITGTGGEKLFF. The chain has TRBV7-2 and TRBJ1-4; 12 bases line up with TRBD1. In germline, CDR1 is SGHTA, CDR2 FQGNSA. V was clipped by 5 bases and J by 8 bases; unmatched bases: 9. This CDR3 is built from 16 residues. The full variable domain, in which reference TRBV7-2 and TRBJ1-4 provide the parts outside the CDR3, is GAGVSQSPSNKVTEKGKDVELRCDPISGHTALYWYRQSLGQGLEFLIYFQGNSAPDKSGLPSDRFSAERTGGSVSTLTIQRTQQEDSAVYLCASSPITGTGGEKLFFGSGTQLSVL.